The source of this TCR beta chain is a study of blood T cells in healthy people across ages. General observations from the study: Per million T cells, the diversity of TCR beta decreased roughly linearly as age advanced. Lack of knowledge of donor CMV status possibly confounded expanded clonotype changes.

A second roughly 7 to 11 cycle PCR used barcoded and J-beta primers. Each of the samples gave a minimum of 2.5 million paired-end reads that contained CDR3. From the 5' RACE reads, TCRdb called clonotypes with MiXCR, one entry per CDR3 protein. Among around 620,000 distinct CDR3 sequences listed, 25% to 30% were seen once. This clonotype has only a few counts. Its cognate antigen is unknown. Trimming pared 4 bases from V and 1 base from J, leaving 12 bases between. The CDR3 has 15 amino acids. Germline CDR1 reads SGHRS; CDR2 reads YFSETQ. Sequencing input: blood. The TCR originated in a woman in her 70s in good health. The chain employs TRBV5-1 and TRBJ1-5; D remains unclear. DNA of the CDR3: TGCGCCAGCAGCCCCGACGGCGGAAGCAATCAGCCCCAGCATTTT. Its translation: CASSPDGGSNQPQHF.